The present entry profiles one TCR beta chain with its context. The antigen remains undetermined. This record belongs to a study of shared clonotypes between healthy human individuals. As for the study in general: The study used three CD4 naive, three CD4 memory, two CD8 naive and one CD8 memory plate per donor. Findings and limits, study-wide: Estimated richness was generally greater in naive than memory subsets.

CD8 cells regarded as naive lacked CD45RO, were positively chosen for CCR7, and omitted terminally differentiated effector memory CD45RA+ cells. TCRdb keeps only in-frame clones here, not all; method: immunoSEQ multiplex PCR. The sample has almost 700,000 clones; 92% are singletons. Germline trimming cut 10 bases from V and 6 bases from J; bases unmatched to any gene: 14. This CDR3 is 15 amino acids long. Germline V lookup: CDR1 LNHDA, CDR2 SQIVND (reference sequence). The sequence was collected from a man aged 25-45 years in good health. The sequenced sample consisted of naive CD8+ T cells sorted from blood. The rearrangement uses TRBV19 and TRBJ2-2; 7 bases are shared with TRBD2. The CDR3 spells CATSDEGRAPGELFF. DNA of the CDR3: TGTGCCACCTCCGACGAGGGGAGGGCCCCCGGGGAGCTGTTTTTT.